This is a list of T cell receptor beta chains from one sample in a study of response to subunit inactivated influenza vaccine. Using its own MiXCR run on the RT-PCR reads, TCRdb lists one record per CDR3 protein. The sample carries hundreds of thousands of distinct CDR3 sequences, less than 15% recorded once. The starting material was non-naive T cells sorted from PBMCs, obtained roughly 2 weeks before vaccination. The source of these receptors is a man in his fifties who received an inactivated influenza vaccine. The CDR3 runs from the conserved cysteine through the conserved F or W. D genes are given only for firm matches. Clone sizes are given selectively: once, few, many, or a class where the clone is expanded.

clone size,J gene,V gene,D gene,CDR3 DNA,CDR3 protein
many,TRBJ2-1,TRBV7-2,TRBD2,TGTGCCAGCAGCGGGCTAGCGGGGGGTAACAATGAGCAGTTCTTC,CASSGLAGGNNEQFF
-,TRBJ2-1,TRBV7-9,TRBD2,TGTGCCAGCAGCTCTAGCGGGGGGCGAAGGGGTGAGCAGTTCTTC,CASSSSGGRRGEQFF
-,TRBJ2-7,TRBV7-9,-,TGTGCCAGCAGCTTACTCTCCCCTGATGAGCAGTACTTC,CASSLLSPDEQYF
-,TRBJ2-1,TRBV9,-,TGTGCCAGCAGCGTAGGAAGCGCGATTAACAATGAGCAGTTCTTC,CASSVGSAINNEQFF
large,TRBJ2-3,TRBV6-2/TRBV6-3,TRBD1,TGTGCCAGCAGTCCTACCACTCCGGGACAGGGGGCAGATACGCAGTATTTT,CASSPTTPGQGADTQYF
few,TRBJ2-1,TRBV19,-,TGTGCCAGTTCGAACGCAAACTCGTACTATGAGCAGTTCTTC,CASSNANSYYEQFF
-,TRBJ1-6,TRBV12-3/TRBV12-4,-,TGTGCCAGCAGTTTAGGGAAGGGGTCACCCCTCCACTTT,CASSLGKGSPLHF
-,TRBJ1-6,TRBV29-1,-,TGCAGCGTTGCGAGGGTATCACCCCTCCACTTT,CSVARVSPLHF
many,TRBJ2-7,TRBV4-2,TRBD1,TGTGCCAGCAGCCTCTCTGCGGGACAGGGTACCAACGAGCAGTACTTC,CASSLSAGQGTNEQYF
few,TRBJ2-2,TRBV7-9,TRBD2,TGTGCCAGCAGCTTAGCCCTAGCGGGAAACGGGGAGCTGTTTTTT,CASSLALAGNGELFF